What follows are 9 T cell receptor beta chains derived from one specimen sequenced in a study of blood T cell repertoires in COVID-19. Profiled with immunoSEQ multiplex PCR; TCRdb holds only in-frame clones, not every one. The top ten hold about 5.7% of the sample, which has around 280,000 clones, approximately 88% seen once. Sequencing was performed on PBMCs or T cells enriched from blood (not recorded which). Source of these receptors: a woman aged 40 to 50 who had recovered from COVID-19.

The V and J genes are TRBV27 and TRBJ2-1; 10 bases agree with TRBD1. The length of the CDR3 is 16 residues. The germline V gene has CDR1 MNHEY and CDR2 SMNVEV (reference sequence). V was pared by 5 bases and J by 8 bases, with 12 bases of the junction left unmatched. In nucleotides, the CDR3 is TGTGCCAGCAGTCGCAAAGGCGACAGGGGGCTATATGAGCAGTTCTTC. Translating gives CASSRKGDRGLYEQFF.

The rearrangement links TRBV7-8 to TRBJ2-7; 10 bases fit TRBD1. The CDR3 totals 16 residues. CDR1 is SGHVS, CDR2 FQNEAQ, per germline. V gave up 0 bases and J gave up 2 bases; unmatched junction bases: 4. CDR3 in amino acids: CASSLALGTGAYEQYF. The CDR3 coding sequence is TGTGCCAGCAGCTTAGCGCTTGGGACAGGGGCCTACGAGCAGTACTTC.

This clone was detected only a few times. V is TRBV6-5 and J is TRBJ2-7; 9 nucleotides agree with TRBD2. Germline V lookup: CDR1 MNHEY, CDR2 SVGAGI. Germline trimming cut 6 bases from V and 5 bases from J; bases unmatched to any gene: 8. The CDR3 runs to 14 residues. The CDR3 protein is CASSLHSGSDEQYF. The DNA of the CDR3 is TGTGCCAGCAGCCTCCATAGCGGGAGCGACGAGCAGTACTTC.

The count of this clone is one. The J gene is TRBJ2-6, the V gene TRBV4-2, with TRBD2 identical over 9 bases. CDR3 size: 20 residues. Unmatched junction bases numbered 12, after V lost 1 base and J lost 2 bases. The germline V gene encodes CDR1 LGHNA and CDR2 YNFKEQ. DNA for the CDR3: TGTGCCAGCAGCCAAGGGGCGGGAGGGGGCGGTTATGCTGGGGCCAACGTCCTGACTTTC. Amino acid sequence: CASSQGAGGGGYAGANVLTF.

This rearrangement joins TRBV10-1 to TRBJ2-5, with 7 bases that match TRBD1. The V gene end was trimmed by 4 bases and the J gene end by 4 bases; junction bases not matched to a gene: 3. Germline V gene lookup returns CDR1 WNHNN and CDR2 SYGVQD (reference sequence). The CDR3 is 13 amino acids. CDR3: CASSGAGGETQYF. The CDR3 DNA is TGCGCCAGCAGTGGGGCAGGGGGAGAGACCCAGTACTTC.

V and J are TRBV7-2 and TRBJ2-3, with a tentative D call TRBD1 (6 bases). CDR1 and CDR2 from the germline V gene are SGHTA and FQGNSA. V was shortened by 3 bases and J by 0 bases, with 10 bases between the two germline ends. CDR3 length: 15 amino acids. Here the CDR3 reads CASSLTGASTDTQYF. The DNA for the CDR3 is TGTGCCAGCAGCTTGACAGGTGCTAGCACAGATACGCAGTATTTT.

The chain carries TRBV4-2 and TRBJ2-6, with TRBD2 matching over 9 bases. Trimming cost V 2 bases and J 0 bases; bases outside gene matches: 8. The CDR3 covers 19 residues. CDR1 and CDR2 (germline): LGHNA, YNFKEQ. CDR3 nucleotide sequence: TGTGCCAGCAGCCAAAGCGGGGGGTCCCAGTTCTCTGGGGCCAACGTCCTGACTTTC. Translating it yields CASSQSGGSQFSGANVLTF.

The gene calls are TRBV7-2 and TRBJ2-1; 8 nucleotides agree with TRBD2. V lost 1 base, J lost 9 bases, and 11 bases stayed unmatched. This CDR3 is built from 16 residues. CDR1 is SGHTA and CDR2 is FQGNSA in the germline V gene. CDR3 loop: CASSLVRAGVVGEQFF. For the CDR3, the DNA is TGTGCCAGCAGCTTAGTTCGAGCGGGGGTTGTGGGTGAGCAGTTCTTC. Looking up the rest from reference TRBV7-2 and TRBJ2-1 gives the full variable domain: GAGVSQSPSNKVTEKGKDVELRCDPISGHTALYWYRQSLGQGLEFLIYFQGNSAPDKSGLPSDRFSAERTGGSVSTLTIQRTQQEDSAVYLCASSLVRAGVVGEQFFGPGTRLTVL.

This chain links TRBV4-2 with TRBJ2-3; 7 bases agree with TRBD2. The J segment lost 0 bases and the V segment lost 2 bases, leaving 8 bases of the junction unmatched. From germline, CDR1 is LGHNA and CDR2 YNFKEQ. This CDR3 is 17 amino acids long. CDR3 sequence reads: CASSQSLASGSTDTQYF. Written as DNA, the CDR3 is TGTGCCAGCAGCCAATCCCTAGCTAGCGGTAGCACAGATACGCAGTATTTT.